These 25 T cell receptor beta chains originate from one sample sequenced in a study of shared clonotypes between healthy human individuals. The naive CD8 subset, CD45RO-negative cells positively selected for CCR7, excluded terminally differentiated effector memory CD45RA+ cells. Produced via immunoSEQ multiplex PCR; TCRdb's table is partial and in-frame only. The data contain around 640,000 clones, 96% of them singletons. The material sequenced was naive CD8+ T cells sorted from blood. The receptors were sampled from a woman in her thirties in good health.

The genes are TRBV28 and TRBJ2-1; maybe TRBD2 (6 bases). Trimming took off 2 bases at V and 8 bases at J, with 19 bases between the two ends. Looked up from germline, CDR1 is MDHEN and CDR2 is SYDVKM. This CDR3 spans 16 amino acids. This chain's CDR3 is CASSLTSRRQSHEQFF. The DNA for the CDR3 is TGTGCCAGCAGTTTAACTAGCAGACGTCAGAGCCATGAGCAGTTCTTC.

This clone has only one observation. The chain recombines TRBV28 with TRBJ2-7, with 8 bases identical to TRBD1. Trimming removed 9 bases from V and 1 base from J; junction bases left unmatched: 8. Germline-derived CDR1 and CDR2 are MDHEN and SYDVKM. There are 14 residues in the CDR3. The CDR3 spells CASQGTGLSYEQYF. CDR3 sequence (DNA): TGTGCCAGTCAGGGGACAGGACTTTCCTACGAGCAGTACTTC.

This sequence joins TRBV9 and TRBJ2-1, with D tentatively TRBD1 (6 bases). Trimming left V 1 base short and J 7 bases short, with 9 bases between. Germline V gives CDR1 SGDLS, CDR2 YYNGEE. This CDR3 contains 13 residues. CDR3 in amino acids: CASSVSQGNEQFF. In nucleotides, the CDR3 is TGTGCCAGCAGCGTATCACAGGGTAATGAGCAGTTCTTC.

The CDR3 coding sequence is TGTGCCAGAGACGGGACTAGCGGGAGGCAGGCCTACGAGCAGTACTTC. Its translation: CARDGTSGRQAYEQYF. The J gene is TRBJ2-7, the V gene TRBV2, with TRBD2 identical over 15 bases. The CDR3 length is 16 residues. V lost 9 bases and J lost 2; bases outside the gene matches: 8. Germline V gene sequence: CDR1 SNHLY, CDR2 FYNNEI.

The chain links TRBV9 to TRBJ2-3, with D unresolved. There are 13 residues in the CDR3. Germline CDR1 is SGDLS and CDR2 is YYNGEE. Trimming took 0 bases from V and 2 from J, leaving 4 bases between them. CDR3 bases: TGTGCCAGCAGCGTAGTTGACACAGATACGCAGTATTTT. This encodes CASSVVDTDTQYF.

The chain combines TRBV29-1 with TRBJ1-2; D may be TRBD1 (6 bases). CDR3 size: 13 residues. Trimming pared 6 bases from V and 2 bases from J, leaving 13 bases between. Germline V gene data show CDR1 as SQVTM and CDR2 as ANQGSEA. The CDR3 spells CSVGAEHNYGYTF. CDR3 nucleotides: TGCAGCGTGGGGGCGGAACACAACTATGGCTACACCTTC.

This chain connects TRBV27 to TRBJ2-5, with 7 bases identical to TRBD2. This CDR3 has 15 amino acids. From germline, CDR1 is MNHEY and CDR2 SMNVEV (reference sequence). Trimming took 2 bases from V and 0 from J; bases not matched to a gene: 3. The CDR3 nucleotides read TGTGCCAGCAGTTTAGGTCTAGCGGACCAAGAGACCCAGTACTTC. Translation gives CASSLGLADQETQYF.

CDR3 bases: TGTGCCAGCAGCGCAACCTCTAGCGGGAGTCTAGCAGATACGCAGTATTTT. As protein: CASSATSSGSLADTQYF. This rearrangement joins TRBV5-6 to TRBJ2-3, with 10 bases identical to TRBD2. Germline CDR1 is SGHDT and CDR2 is YYEEEE. The CDR3 sequence is 17 residues long. Unmatched junction bases numbered 12, after V lost 4 bases and J lost 4 bases.

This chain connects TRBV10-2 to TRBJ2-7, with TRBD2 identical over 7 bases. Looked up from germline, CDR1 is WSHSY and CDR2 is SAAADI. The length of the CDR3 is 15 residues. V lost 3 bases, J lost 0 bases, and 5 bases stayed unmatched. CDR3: CASSELGEGSYEQYF. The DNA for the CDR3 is TGCGCCAGCAGTGAATTGGGGGAGGGCTCCTACGAGCAGTACTTC.

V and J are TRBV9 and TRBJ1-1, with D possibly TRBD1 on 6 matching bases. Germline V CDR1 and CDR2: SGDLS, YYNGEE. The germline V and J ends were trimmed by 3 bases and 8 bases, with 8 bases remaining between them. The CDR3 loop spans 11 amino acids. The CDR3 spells CASSATGEAFF. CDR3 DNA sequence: TGTGCCAGCAGCGCTACAGGGGAAGCTTTCTTT.

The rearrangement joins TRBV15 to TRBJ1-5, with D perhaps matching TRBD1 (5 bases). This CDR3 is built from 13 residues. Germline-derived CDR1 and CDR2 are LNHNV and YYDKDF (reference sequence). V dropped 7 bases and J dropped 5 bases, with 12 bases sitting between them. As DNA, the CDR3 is TGTGCCACCAATGGCGCGGGACATCAGCCCCAGCATTTT. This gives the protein CATNGAGHQPQHF.

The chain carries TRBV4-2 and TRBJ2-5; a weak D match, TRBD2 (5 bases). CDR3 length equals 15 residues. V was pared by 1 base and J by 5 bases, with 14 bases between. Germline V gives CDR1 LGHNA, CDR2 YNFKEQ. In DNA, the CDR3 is TGTGCCAGCAGCCAAGTTGCGTCTAGCTGGGAGACCCAGTACTTC. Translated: CASSQVASSWETQYF.

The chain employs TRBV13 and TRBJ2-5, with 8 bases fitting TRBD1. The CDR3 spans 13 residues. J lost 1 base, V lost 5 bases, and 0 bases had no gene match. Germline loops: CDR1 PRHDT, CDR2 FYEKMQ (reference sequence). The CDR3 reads CASSTGGQETQYF. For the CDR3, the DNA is TGTGCCAGCAGCACAGGGGGCCAAGAGACCCAGTACTTC.

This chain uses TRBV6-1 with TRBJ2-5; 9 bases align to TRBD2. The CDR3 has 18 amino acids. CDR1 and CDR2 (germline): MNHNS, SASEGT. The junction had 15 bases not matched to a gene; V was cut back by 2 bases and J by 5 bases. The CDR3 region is CASSEWDSAGGPRETQYF. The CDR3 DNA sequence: TGTGCCAGCAGTGAATGGGATTCTGCGGGAGGGCCGCGGGAGACCCAGTACTTC.

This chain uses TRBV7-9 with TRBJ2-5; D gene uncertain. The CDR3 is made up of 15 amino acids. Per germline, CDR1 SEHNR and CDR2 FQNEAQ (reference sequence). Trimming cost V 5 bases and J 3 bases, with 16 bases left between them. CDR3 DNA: TGTGCCAGCAGCCCACCCTTGGGTTCCAAAGAGACCCAGTACTTC. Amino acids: CASSPPLGSKETQYF.

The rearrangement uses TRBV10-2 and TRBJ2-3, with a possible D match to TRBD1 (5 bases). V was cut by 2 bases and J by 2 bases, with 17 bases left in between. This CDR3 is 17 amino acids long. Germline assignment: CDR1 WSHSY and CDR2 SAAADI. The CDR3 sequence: CASSERKTWGATDTQYF. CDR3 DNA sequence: TGCGCCAGCAGTGAGAGAAAAACGTGGGGCGCCACAGATACGCAGTATTTT.

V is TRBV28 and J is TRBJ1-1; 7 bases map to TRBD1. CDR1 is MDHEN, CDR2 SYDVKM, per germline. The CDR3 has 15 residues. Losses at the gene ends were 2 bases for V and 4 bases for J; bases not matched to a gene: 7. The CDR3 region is CASSLSTGVGTEAFF. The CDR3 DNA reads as TGTGCCAGCAGTTTAAGTACAGGGGTTGGCACTGAAGCTTTCTTT.

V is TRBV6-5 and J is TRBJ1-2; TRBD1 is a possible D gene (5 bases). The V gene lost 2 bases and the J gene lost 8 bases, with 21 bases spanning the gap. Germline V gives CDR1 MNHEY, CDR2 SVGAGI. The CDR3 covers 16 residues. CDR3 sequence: CASSYSVGEKLMGYTF. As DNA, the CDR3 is TGTGCCAGCAGTTACAGTGTGGGGGAGAAGCTTATGGGCTACACCTTC.

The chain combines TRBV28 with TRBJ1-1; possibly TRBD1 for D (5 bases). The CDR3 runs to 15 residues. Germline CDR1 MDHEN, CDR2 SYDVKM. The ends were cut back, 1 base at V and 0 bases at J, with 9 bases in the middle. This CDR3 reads CASSLSWGMNTEAFF. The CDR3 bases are TGTGCCAGCAGTTTATCCTGGGGCATGAACACTGAAGCTTTCTTT.

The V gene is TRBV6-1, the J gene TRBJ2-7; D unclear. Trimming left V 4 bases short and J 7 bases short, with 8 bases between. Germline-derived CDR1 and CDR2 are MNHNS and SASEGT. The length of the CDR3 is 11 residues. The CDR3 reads CASSGHAEQYF. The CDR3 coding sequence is TGTGCCAGCAGTGGGCACGCTGAGCAGTACTTC.

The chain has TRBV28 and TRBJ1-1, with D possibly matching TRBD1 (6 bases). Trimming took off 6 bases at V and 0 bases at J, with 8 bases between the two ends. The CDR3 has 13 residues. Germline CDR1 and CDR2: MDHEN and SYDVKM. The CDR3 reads CASSGQMNTEAFF. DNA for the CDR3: TGTGCCAGCAGCGGACAGATGAACACTGAAGCTTTCTTT.

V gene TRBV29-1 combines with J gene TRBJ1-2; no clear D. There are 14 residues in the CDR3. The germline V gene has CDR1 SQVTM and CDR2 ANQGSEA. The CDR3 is CIIGPNGRNYGYTF. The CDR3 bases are TGCATCATAGGCCCCAACGGAAGGAACTATGGCTACACCTTC. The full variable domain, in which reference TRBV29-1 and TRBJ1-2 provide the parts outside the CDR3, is SAVISQKPSRDICQRGTSLTIQCQVDSQVTMMFWYRQQPGQSLTLIATANQGSEATYESGFVIDKFPISRPNLTFSTLTVSNMSPEDSSIYLCIIGPNGRNYGYTFGSGTRLTVV.

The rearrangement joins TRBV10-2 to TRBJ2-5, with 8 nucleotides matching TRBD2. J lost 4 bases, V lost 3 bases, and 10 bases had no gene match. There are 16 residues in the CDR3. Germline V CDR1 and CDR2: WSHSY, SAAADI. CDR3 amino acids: CASSEWREVFGETQYF. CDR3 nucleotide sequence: TGCGCCAGCAGTGAATGGCGGGAGGTTTTTGGAGAGACCCAGTACTTC.

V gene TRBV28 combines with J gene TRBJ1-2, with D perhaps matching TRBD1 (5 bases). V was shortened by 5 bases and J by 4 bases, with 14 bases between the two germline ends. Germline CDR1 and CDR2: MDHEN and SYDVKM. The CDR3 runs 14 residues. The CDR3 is CASSQTAFSYGYTF. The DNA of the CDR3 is TGTGCCAGCAGTCAGACAGCTTTCAGCTATGGCTACACCTTC.

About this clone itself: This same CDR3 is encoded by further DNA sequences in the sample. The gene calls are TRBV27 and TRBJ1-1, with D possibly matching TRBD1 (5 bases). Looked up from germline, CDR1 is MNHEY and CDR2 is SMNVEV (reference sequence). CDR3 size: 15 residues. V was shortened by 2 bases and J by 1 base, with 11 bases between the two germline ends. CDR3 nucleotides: TGTGCCAGCAGTTTAGGTCCCGGGGGGAACACTGAAGCTTTCTTT. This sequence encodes CASSLGPGGNTEAFF.